This T cell receptor (beta chain) was found in a study of radiotherapy plus CTLA-4 blockade in lung cancer (dated by TCRdb to the late 2010s). For the study in its entirety: Among the enrolled patients, around 17% had an objective response, and about 29% reached disease control. General findings and caveats noted by the study authors: After treatment with radiotherapy and ipilimumab, TCR clones that originated in tumors expanded in peripheral blood. Early dynamic changes in blood T cell clones, together with increased serum interferon-beta after radiation, were reported as the strongest predictors of response.

Library creation used the immunoSEQ multiplex PCR assay. TCRdb mirrors the immuneACCESS table, restricted to in-frame sequences. Some clones are absent from its copies; in checked studies, under half trace to an unresolved V gene, and the reason for the others is unknown. The sample table lists some 49,000 clones, roughly 81% of them with a count of one. The ten largest clones take up about 27% of the sample. Focal radiation therapy combined with CTLA-4 blockade (ipilimumab) was tested in patients with chemo-refractory metastatic non-small-cell lung cancer. As to this clone: Its antigen is currently not known. Base qualities are missing; no much larger clone stands one base away.

The CDR3 has 17 amino acids, counting the end cysteine and phenylalanine. Left in the record is the CDR3 DNA by itself, 51 bases read in frame from the first base. Trimmed from V: 5 bases; trimmed from J: 4 bases; junction bases lacking a gene match: 12. Based on the germline V gene (reference sequence), the CDR1 and CDR2 sequences are SGHAT and FQDESV. This clonotype was obtained from a human donor with non-small cell lung cancer whose response to radiotherapy plus ipilimumab could not be evaluated. The specimen was peripheral blood, collected from a patient treated with radiotherapy plus ipilimumab. The chain is made from TRBV11-1 and TRBJ1-1, and 11 junction bases match TRBD1. The CDR3 loop reads CASSPAGQGVGGTEAFF. The sequence in DNA is TGTGCCAGCAGCCCCGCGGGACAGGGGGTAGGCGGCACTGAAGCTTTCTTT.